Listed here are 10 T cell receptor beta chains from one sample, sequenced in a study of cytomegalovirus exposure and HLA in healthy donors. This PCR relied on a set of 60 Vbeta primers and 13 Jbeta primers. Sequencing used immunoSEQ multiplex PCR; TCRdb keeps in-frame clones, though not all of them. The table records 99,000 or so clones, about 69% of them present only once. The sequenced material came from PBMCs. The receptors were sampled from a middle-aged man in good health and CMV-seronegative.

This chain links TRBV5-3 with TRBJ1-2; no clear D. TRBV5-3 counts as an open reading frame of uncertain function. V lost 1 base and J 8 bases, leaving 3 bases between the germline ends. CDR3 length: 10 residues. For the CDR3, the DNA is TGTGCCAGAAGCTTGCGGGGCTACACCTTC. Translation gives CARSLRGYTF.

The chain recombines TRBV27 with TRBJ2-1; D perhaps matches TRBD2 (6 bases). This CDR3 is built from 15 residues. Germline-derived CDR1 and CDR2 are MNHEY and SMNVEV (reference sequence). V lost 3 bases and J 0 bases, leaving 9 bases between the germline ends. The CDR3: CASSFAGPSYNEQFF. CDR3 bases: TGTGCCAGCAGTTTTGCGGGGCCCTCCTACAATGAGCAGTTCTTC.

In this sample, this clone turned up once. The chain's CDR3 is CASSSLASTDTQYF. CDR3 coding DNA: TGTGCCAGCAGCTCCCTGGCTAGCACAGATACGCAGTATTTT. This chain connects TRBV11-3 to TRBJ2-3; D not certain. The V gene lost 4 bases and the J gene lost 0 bases, with 8 bases spanning the gap. Germline CDR1 reads SGHNT; CDR2 reads YENEEA. The length of the CDR3 is 14 residues.

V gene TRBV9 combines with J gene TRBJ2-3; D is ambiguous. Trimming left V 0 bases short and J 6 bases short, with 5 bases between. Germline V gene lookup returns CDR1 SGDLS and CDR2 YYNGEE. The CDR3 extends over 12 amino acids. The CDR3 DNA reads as TGTGCCAGCAGCGTAGTCAGTGATACGCAGTATTTT. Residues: CASSVVSDTQYF.

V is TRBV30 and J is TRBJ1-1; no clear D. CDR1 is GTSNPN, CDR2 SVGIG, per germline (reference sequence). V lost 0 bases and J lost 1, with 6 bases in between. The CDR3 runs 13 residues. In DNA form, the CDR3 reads TGTGCCTGGAGTGTACTTGGGAACACTGAAGCTTTCTTT. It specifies CAWSVLGNTEAFF.

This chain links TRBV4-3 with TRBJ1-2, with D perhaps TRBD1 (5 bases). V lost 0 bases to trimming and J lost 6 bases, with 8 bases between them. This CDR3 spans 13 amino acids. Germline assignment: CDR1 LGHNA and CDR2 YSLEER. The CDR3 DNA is TGCGCCAGCAGCCAAGATGCGGGGGATGGCTACACCTTC. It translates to CASSQDAGDGYTF.

Here the CDR3 reads CASSPEGLAGGLEQFF. The CDR3 DNA follows: TGTGCCAGCTCACCTGAGGGACTAGCGGGAGGTCTTGAGCAGTTCTTC. The chain couples TRBV18 to TRBJ2-1; TRBD2 matches 15 bases. Per the germline V gene, CDR1 is KGHSH and CDR2 is LQKENI. Trimming removed 3 bases from V and 9 bases from J; junction bases left unmatched: 6. This CDR3 comprises 16 residues.

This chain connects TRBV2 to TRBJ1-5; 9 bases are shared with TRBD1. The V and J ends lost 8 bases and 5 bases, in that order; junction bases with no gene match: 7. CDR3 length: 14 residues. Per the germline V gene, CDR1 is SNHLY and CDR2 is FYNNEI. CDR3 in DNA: TGTGCCAGCCGAACAGGGGGCGCTTATCAGCCCCAGCATTTT. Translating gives CASRTGGAYQPQHF. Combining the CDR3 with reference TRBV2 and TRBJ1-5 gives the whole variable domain EPEVTQTPSHQVTQMGQEVILRCVPISNHLYFYWYRQILGQKVEFLVSFYNNEISEKSEIFDDQFSVERPDGSNFTLKIRSTKLEDSAMYFCASRTGGAYQPQHFGDGTRLSIL.

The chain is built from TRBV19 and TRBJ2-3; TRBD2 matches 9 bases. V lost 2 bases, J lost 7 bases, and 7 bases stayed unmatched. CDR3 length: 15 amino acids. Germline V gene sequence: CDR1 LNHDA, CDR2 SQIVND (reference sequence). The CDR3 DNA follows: TGTGCCAGTAGTATAATAGCGGGAGTGGGGAATACGCAGTATTTT. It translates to CASSIIAGVGNTQYF. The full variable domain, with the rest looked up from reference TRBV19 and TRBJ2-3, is DGGITQSPKYLFRKEGQNVTLSCEQNLNHDAMYWYRQDPGQGLRLIYYSQIVNDFQKGDIAEGYSVSREKKESFPLTVTSAQKNPTAFYLCASSIIAGVGNTQYFGPGTRLTVL.

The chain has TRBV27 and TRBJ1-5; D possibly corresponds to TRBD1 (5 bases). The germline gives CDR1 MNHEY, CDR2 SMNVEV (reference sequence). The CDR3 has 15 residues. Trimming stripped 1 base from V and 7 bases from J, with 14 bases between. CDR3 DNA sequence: TGTGCCAGCAGTTTATACGGCGGGGACGGCCAGCCCCAGCATTTT. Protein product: CASSLYGGDGQPQHF.